This is a list of T cell receptor beta chains from one sample in a study of beta chain features in type 1 diabetes. The method was immunoSEQ multiplex PCR; TCRdb's version includes in-frame clones alone and lacks a portion of them. The sample records under 900,000 clones, about 17% being singletons. The specimen sequenced was naive CD4+ T cells from blood. Receptors originate from a woman aged 18-29 years in good health. The CDR3 runs from the conserved cysteine through the conserved F or W. A D gene is named only where the DNA matches it firmly. Not all rows give a size; the values are once, few, many and, for expanded clones, a class.

v_gene	abundance	j_gene	d_gene	CDR3aa	CDR3nt
TRBV5-4	few	TRBJ1-1	-	CASSLPVGTEAFF	TGTGCCAGCAGCTTACCGGTAGGCACTGAAGCTTTCTTT
TRBV4-2	-	TRBJ2-2	-	CASSQDGFLTGELFF	TGTGCCAGCAGCCAAGATGGGTTCCTCACCGGGGAGCTGTTTTTT
TRBV2	-	TRBJ2-1	TRBD1	CASKGDRGPNEQFF	TGTGCCAGCAAGGGAGACAGGGGCCCCAATGAGCAGTTCTTC
TRBV14	few	TRBJ2-7	-	CASSPPPGGPLNF	TGTGCCAGCAGCCCTCCGCCAGGAGGGCCCTTGAACTTC
TRBV6-6	few	TRBJ2-5	TRBD2	CASSLSGRGETQYF	TGTGCCAGCAGTCTTAGCGGGAGGGGGGAGACCCAGTACTTC
TRBV6-5	-	TRBJ2-7	TRBD2	CASTGAGVGYEQYF	TGTGCCAGCACTGGAGCGGGAGTAGGCTACGAGCAGTACTTC
TRBV15	-	TRBJ2-6	-	CATSREDWGTLWASGANVLTF	TGTGCCACCAGCAGAGAAGATTGGGGTACTCTGTGGGCCTCTGGGGCCAACGTCCTGACTTTC
TRBV4-2	-	TRBJ2-3	TRBD2	CASSQVGAGGNTDTQYF	TGTGCCAGCAGCCAAGTCGGAGCGGGAGGGAACACAGATACGCAGTATTTT
TRBV28	-	TRBJ2-5	TRBD2	CASSSGGPGLAETQYF	TGTGCCAGCAGTTCGGGGGGGCCGGGGCTTGCCGAGACCCAGTACTTC
TRBV5-4	many	TRBJ1-4	TRBD1	CASSAGQANEKLFF	TGTGCCAGCAGCGCGGGACAGGCCAATGAAAAACTGTTTTTT
TRBV5-1	-	TRBJ2-1	-	CASSLEGPQFF	TGCGCCAGCAGCTTGGAGGGCCCGCAGTTCTTC
TRBV4-1	few	TRBJ2-5	TRBD1	CASSQRDREETQYF	TGCGCCAGCAGCCAAAGGGACAGGGAGGAGACCCAGTACTTC
TRBV5-1	few	TRBJ2-3	-	CASSPGEVTDTQYF	TGCGCCAGCAGCCCCGGGGAAGTCACAGATACGCAGTATTTT
TRBV25-1	-	TRBJ2-3	TRBD1	CASSDSAQGADTQYF	TGTGCCAGCAGTGATTCAGCCCAGGGGGCAGATACGCAGTATTTT
TRBV6-5	few	TRBJ2-7	-	CASSYSERGTYEQYF	TGTGCCAGCAGTTACTCCGAACGGGGAACCTACGAGCAGTACTTC
TRBV18	-	TRBJ1-2	-	CASSLHRDSTLYGYTF	TGTGCCAGCTCACTACACCGGGACTCTACACTCTATGGCTACACCTTC
TRBV7-9	few	TRBJ1-1	-	CASSLGAGDRPNTEAFF	TGTGCCAGCAGCTTAGGCGCAGGGGATAGACCTAACACTGAAGCTTTCTTT
TRBV4-3	-	TRBJ2-6	-	CASSRQGGPGANVLTF	TGCGCCAGCAGCAGGCAGGGTGGGCCTGGGGCCAACGTCCTGACTTTC
TRBV12-1	once	TRBJ2-7	-	CASSSGDSYEQYF	TGTGCCAGCAGCTCGGGCGACTCCTACGAGCAGTACTTC
TRBV19	few	TRBJ1-2	-	CASSIASTANYGYTF	TGTGCCAGTAGTATAGCCTCGACAGCCAACTATGGCTACACCTTC